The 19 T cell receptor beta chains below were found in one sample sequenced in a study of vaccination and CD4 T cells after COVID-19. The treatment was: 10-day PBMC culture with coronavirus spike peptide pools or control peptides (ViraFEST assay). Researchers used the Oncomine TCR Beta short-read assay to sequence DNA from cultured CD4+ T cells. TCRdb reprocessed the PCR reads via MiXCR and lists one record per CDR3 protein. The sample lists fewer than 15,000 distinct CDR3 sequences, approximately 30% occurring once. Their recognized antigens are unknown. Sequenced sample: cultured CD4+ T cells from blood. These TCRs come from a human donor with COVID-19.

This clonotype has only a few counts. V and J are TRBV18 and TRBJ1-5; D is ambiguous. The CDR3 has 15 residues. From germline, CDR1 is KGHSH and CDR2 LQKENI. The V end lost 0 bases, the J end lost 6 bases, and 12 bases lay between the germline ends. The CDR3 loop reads CASSPPGVGSQPQHF. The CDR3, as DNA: TGTGCCAGCTCACCACCGGGTGTGGGAAGTCAGCCCCAGCATTTT.

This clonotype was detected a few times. Written as DNA, the CDR3 is TGTGCCAGCAGTGCCCAGACTATGAACACTGAAGCTTTCTTT. This encodes CASSAQTMNTEAFF. This sequence joins TRBV12-3 or TRBV12-4 and TRBJ1-1, with no clear D. The CDR3 loop spans 14 amino acids. V was trimmed by 5 bases and J by 0 bases, leaving 10 bases between them.

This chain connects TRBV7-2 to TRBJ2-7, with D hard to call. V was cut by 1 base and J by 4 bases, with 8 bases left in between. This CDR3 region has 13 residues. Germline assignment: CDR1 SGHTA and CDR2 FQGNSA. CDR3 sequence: CASSLGTQYEQYF. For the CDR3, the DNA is TGTGCCAGCAGCTTAGGGACCCAATACGAGCAGTACTTC.

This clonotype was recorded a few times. CDR3 nucleotide sequence: TGTGCCAGCAGTGACATGGGGGAAAAACTGTTTTTT. Encoded protein: CASSDMGEKLFF. This chain joins TRBV6-1 and TRBJ1-4; D remains unclear. Deletions cut 3 bases from V and 8 bases from J, with 7 bases between. Germline CDR1 MNHNS, CDR2 SASEGT. The CDR3 spans 12 residues.

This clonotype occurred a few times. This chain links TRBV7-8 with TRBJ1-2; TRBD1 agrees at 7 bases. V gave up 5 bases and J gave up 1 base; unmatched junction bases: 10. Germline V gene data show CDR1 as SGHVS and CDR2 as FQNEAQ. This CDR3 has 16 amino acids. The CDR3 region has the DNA TGTGCCAGCAGCCTACAGGGGCAGCCGGGTAACTATGGCTACACCTTC. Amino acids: CASSLQGQPGNYGYTF.

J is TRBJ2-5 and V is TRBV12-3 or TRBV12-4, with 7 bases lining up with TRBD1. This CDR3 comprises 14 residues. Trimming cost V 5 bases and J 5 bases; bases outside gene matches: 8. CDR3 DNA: TGTGCCAGCAGTACAGGGGCCTCTGGGGAGACCCAGTACTTC. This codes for CASSTGASGETQYF.

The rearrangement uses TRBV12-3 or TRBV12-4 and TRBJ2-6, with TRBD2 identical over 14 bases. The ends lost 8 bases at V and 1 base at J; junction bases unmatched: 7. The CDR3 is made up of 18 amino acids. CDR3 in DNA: TGTGCCAGCGGAGGACTAGCGGGGGGATTATCTGGGGCCAACGTCCTGACTTTC. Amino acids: CASGGLAGGLSGANVLTF.

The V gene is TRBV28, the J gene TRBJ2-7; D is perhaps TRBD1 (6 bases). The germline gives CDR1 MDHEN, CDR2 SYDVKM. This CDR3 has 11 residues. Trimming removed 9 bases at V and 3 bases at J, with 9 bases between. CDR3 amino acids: CARQGYYEQYF. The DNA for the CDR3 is TGTGCCAGACAGGGATACTACGAGCAGTACTTC.

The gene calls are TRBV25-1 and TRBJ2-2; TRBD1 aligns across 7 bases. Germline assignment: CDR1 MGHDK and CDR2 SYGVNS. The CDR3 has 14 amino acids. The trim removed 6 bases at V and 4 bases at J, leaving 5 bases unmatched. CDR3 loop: CASRVTGSTGELFF. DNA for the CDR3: TGTGCCAGCAGAGTGACAGGGTCCACCGGGGAGCTGTTTTTT. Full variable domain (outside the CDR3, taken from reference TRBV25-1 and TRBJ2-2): EADIYQTPRYLVIGTGKKITLECSQTMGHDKMYWYQQDPGMELHLIHYSYGVNSTEKGDLSSESTVSRIRTEHFPLTLESARPSHTSQYLCASRVTGSTGELFFGEGSRLTVL.

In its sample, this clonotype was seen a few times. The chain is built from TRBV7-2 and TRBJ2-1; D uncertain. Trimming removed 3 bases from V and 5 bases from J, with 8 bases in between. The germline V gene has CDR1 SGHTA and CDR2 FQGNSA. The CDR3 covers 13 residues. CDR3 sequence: CASSFYKDNEQFF. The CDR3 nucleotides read TGTGCCAGCAGCTTCTATAAGGACAATGAGCAGTTCTTC.

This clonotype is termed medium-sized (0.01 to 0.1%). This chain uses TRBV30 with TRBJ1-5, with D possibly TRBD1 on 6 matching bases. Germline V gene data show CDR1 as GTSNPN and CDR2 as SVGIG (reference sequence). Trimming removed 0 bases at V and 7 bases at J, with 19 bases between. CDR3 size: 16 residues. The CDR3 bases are TGTGCCTGGAGTGTACTCGGGGGGCCCAAGGGCCAGCCCCAGCATTTT. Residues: CAWSVLGGPKGQPQHF.

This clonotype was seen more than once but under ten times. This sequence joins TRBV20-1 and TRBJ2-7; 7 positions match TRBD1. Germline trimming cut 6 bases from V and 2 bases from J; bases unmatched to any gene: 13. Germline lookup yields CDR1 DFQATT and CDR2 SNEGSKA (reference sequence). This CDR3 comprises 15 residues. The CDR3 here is CSAVDPRTGTYEQYF. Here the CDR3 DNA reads TGCAGTGCCGTAGACCCCAGGACAGGAACCTACGAGCAGTACTTC.

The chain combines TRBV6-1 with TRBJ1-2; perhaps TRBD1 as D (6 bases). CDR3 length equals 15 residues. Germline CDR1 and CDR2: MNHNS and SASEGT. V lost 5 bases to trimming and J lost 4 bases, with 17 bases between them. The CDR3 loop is CASSPLVGGSYGYTF. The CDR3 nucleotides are TGTGCCAGCAGTCCTTTAGTAGGGGGTAGCTATGGCTACACCTTC.

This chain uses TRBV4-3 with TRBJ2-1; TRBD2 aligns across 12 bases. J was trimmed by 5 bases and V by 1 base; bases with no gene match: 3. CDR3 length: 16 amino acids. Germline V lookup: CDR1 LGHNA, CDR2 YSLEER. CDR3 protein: CASSQAPSGGDNEQFF. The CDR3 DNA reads TGCGCCAGCAGCCAAGCCCCTAGCGGGGGGGACAATGAGCAGTTCTTC.

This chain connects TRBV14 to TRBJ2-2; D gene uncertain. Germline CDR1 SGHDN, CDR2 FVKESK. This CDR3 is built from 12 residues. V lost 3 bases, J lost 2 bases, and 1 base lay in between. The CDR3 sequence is CASSHNTGELFF. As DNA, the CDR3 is TGTGCCAGCAGCCACAACACCGGGGAGCTGTTTTTT. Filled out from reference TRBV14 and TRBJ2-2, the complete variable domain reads EAGVTQFPSHSVIEKGQTVTLRCDPISGHDNLYWYRRVMGKEIKFLLHFVKESKQDESGMPNNRFLAERTGGTYSTLKVQPAELEDSGVYFCASSHNTGELFFGEGSRLTVL.

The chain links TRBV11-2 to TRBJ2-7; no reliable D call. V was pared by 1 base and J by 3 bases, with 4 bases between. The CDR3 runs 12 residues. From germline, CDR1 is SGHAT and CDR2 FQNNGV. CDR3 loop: CASSLGDYEQYF. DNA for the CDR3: TGTGCCAGCAGCTTAGGGGACTACGAGCAGTACTTC. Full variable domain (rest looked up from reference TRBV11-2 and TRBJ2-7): EAGVAQSPRYKIIEKRQSVAFWCNPISGHATLYWYQQILGQGPKLLIQFQNNGVVDDSQLPKDRFSAERLKGVDSTLKIQPAKLEDSAVYLCASSLGDYEQYFGPGTRLTVT.

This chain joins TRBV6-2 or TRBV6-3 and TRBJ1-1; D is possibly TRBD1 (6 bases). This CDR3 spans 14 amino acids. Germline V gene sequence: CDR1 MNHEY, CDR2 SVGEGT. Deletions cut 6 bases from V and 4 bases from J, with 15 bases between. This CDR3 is CASSQPRGGTEAFF. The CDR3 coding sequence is TGTGCCAGCAGCCAACCGAGGGGGGGCACTGAAGCTTTCTTT.

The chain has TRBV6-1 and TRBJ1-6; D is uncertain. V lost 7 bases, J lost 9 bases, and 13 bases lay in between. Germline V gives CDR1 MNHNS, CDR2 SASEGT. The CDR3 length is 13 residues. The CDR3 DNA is TGTGCCAGCACCGGGGAGGGTTTTTCACCCCTCCACTTT. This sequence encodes CASTGEGFSPLHF.

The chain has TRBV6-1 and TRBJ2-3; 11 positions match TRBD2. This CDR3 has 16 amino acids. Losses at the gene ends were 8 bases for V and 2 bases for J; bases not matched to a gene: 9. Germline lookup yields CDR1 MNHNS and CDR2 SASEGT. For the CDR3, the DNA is TGTGCCAGCCTTCGATCTAGCGGGGGGCTCACAGATACGCAGTATTTT. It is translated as CASLRSSGGLTDTQYF.